Below, one TCR beta chain is given with its context. Its matching antigen is unknown. This specimen belongs to a study of CD8 T cells in Susac syndrome. Overall study findings and caveats: The study's TCR sequencing and HLA analysis covered a relatively small number of individuals, and the study acknowledged this.

Random-hexamer reverse transcription was applied to roughly 0.45 to 1 ug RNA. It was immunoSEQ multiplex PCR that amplified TCR beta CDR3 across 54 Vbeta and 13 Jbeta. TCRdb itself ran the immunoSEQ multiplex PCR reads through MiXCR, one entry per CDR3 protein. The table lists under 150,000 distinct CDR3 sequences, approximately 89% of them singletons. CDR1 and CDR2 from the germline V gene are MGHRA and YSYEKL. There are 13 residues in the CDR3. The multiple sclerosis control group was made up of treatment-naive patients with stable or active relapsing-remitting disease. TEMRA cells were FACS-enriched, with CD8+ and CD4+ T cells isolated negatively.

The chain uses TRBV4-1 and TRBJ2-1; D might be TRBD2 (6 bases). The receptor was isolated from a human donor with multiple sclerosis. The specimen was CD8+ T cells from PBMCs. In nucleotides, the CDR3 is TGCGCAGCCGGTCGGGAGTTGAGAGGTGAGCAGTTCTTC. It yields the protein CAAGRELRGEQFF.